This T cell receptor beta chain was observed in a study of metastatic and nonmetastatic thyroid tumors. The germline V and J ends were trimmed by 0 bases and 3 bases, with 12 bases remaining between them. Germline CDR1 is MNHEY and CDR2 is SVGAGI. The CDR3 runs to 15 residues. None of the patients had undergone any treatment ahead of thyroid surgery. As processed by the authors: The study took CDR3 differences across clinicopathological groups and made a distant-metastasis classifier for papillary thyroid cancer from them. MiXCR reprocessed the PCR reads for TCRdb. TCRdb's processing, not the study's, gives the V and J calls here. The top ten hold around a fifth of the sample, which has some 33,000 clones, about 15% seen once. Overall study results and limits: In both blood and tumor samples, TCR beta diversity was reported significantly higher for malignant than benign nodules.

This clone was seen many times. Its antigen is unidentified. The sequencing input was blood. V gene TRBV6-5 combines with J gene TRBJ2-7; D call uncertain. This receptor was obtained from a male donor with papillary thyroid cancer or a benign thyroid nodule (not recorded which). Some clones in this sample may be carry-over from other donors' samples. The CDR3 DNA reads TGTGCCAGCAGTTACTCAGCCGACAATCTCTACGAGCAGTACTTC. It specifies CASSYSADNLYEQYF.